This paragraph reports one TCR beta chain. This clonotype occurred many times. It lacks a known antigen. It has no much larger one-base neighbor in the sample; base qualities were not kept. The data belong to a study of neurological immune-mediated disorders (dated by TCRdb to about 2019). Broadly, across the study: The study compared peripheral blood TCR-beta repertoires of HTLV-I-associated myelopathy (HAM/TSP) patients, multiple sclerosis patients and healthy controls using UMI-based sequencing. The roughly 110 TCR-beta libraries covered PBMC samples along with longitudinal samples, technical triplicates, and paired sorted CD4+ and CD8+ T-cell subsets. The cohort included about 66 subjects: roughly 14 with HAM/TSP, approximately 35 with multiple sclerosis, and 20 or so healthy controls.

To synthesize cDNA, template-switch 5'RACE was performed with a primer carrying a 10-nucleotide random unique molecular identifier so that each TCR transcript was tagged. Each sequencing run produced over 160 million TCR-beta sequences covering 15-18 subjects. Total RNA was extracted with the RNeasy kit. Using the KAPA Real-time Library Amplification kit, TCR-beta VDJ regions were amplified with primers for the TCR constant region and the 5'RACE anchor. Sample indexes and Illumina adaptors were added in a first PCR, after which library yield was increased in a second PCR. After Ampure bead purification, the TCR product of roughly 650 bp was size-selected on a 2% E-gel SizeSelection system. Before pooling, libraries had their quality checked on a Bioanalyzer, their concentration measured with Qubit, and their quantity determined with the Kapa Library Quantification kit. An Illumina HiSeq 2500 was used to sequence the libraries paired-end at 2 x 150 bp. To increase sequence diversity, roughly 24-32% phiX was spiked into each library pool. In the source study's methods: The quality-filtered reads were processed with the UMI-based MiGEC pipeline, whose error correction step removed more than 75% of the raw TCR sequences. IMGT germline references were used for aligning VDJ genes, and each clonotype was defined as a unique CDR3 amino acid sequence together with its V-J genes. VDJtools evaluated clonal expansion, Shannon diversity and CDR3 relatedness (CalcPairwiseDistances, ClusterSamples); CLCbio workbench built phylogenetic trees. Clones with at least 8 unique UMIs were defined as expanded, with this threshold being based on coefficient-of-variation modelling across technical triplicates. Through fastp at Q25 and MiXCR, TCRdb rebuilt clones from the public reads, retaining in-frame beta chains. Every CDR3 protein is listed once, alongside the most common genes and DNA of its rows. V and J calls and clone size were set by TCRdb, not the authors. The sample yields nearly 45,000 distinct CDR3 sequences; 12% were counted once. The leading ten clones occupy around 1.3% of the sample.

Counted from cysteine to phenylalanine, this CDR3 has 15 amino acids. The kept DNA is CDR3 alone, 45 bases in frame from the first base. The V end loses 0 bases and the J end loses 3 bases, and a stretch of 11 bases separates them. Sequences LGHNA (CDR1) and YNFKEQ (CDR2) are obtained from the germline V gene. The study at large found these results: TCR clonal expansion was highest in HAM/TSP patients and lowest in MS patients, with MS patients falling below even healthy controls. Expanded clones from different subjects shared no identical CDR3 amino acid sequences, which suggests that TCR-beta repertoires were private in all groups.

Blood bank volunteers in Maryland, USA served as the healthy controls. For the unsorted PBMC libraries, 2 million PBMCs were stored in RNAlater at -80 degrees C until RNA extraction and were used to generate the libraries. PBMCs were separated from peripheral blood using Ficoll-Hypaque density gradient centrifugation and then cryopreserved in liquid nitrogen. The V gene is TRBV4-2 and the J gene is TRBJ1-2; a weak D assignment points to TRBD1 (6 bases agree). This receptor was taken from a female donor in good health. The sample was PBMCs. The CDR3 here reads CASSQDSPGDYGYTF. The base sequence is TGTGCCAGCAGCCAAGATTCCCCAGGGGACTATGGCTACACCTTC.